These 18 T cell receptor beta chains were sequenced from one sample in a study of T cell responses to AZD1222 COVID-19 vaccine. TCRdb's table, derived via immunoSEQ multiplex PCR, lists solely in-frame clones and lacks some. The profile shows hundreds of thousands of clones, just over 90% of them singletons. Specimen: peripheral blood, collected on day 0 of MenACWY control vaccination. The receptors originated from an adult in good health.

This rearrangement joins TRBV30 to TRBJ1-2, with 12 bases that match TRBD1. V shed 0 bases, J shed 7 bases, and the junction held 9 bases outside the gene matches. The CDR3 sequence is 16 residues long. From germline, CDR1 is GTSNPN and CDR2 SVGIG (reference sequence). DNA of the CDR3: TGTGCCTGGAGTGTAGGTGGGACAGGGGGCGCCGGTGGCTACACCTTC. This gives the protein CAWSVGGTGGAGGYTF. The full variable domain, rest sourced from reference TRBV30 and TRBJ1-2, is SQTIHQWPATLVQPVGSPLSLECTVEGTSNPNLYWYRQAAGRGLQLLFYSVGIGQISSEVPQNLSASRPQDRQFILSSKKLLLSDSGFYLCAWSVGGTGGAGGYTFGSGTRLTVV.

The J gene is TRBJ2-1, the V gene TRBV7-9, with TRBD2 matching over 10 bases. Germline lookup yields CDR1 SEHNR and CDR2 FQNEAQ (reference sequence). This CDR3 region has 15 residues. Trimming at V came to 1 base and at J to 6 bases, leaving 3 bases not matched to a gene. The CDR3 loop reads CASSLGPSGGNEQFF. The CDR3 nucleotides read TGTGCCAGCAGCTTAGGGCCTAGCGGGGGCAATGAGCAGTTCTTC.

V is TRBV19 and J is TRBJ1-2, with TRBD1 identical over 8 bases. Germline V lookup: CDR1 LNHDA, CDR2 SQIVND (reference sequence). The trim removed 5 bases at V and 2 bases at J, leaving 7 bases unmatched. The CDR3 is made up of 15 amino acids. The chain's CDR3 is CASSSVGQANYGYTF. CDR3 sequence (DNA): TGTGCCAGTAGTTCCGTGGGACAGGCAAACTATGGCTACACCTTC. The complete variable domain, with remaining parts taken from reference TRBV19 and TRBJ1-2, reads DGGITQSPKYLFRKEGQNVTLSCEQNLNHDAMYWYRQDPGQGLRLIYYSQIVNDFQKGDIAEGYSVSREKKESFPLTVTSAQKNPTAFYLCASSSVGQANYGYTFGSGTRLTVV.

The chain has TRBV3-1 (or the pseudogene TRBV3-2) and TRBJ1-2, with TRBD1 matching 7 bases. V dropped 2 bases and J dropped 6; count of bases not matched to a gene: 6. This CDR3 region has 14 residues. Germline V gives CDR1 LGHDT, CDR2 YNNKEL (reference sequence). The CDR3 sequence is CASSQLDRVHGYTF. The CDR3 bases are TGTGCCAGCAGCCAACTTGACAGGGTCCATGGCTACACCTTC.

The chain uses TRBV6-6 and TRBJ1-5; the D gene is possibly TRBD1 (6 bases). CDR1 and CDR2 from the germline V gene are MNHNY and SVGAGI (reference sequence). The germline V and J ends were trimmed by 6 bases and 0 bases, with 15 bases remaining between them. This CDR3 comprises 16 residues. CDR3 bases: TGTGCCAGCAGACGAGATCAGGGGACTAGCAATCAGCCCCAGCATTTT. Residues: CASRRDQGTSNQPQHF.

The J gene is TRBJ1-2, the V gene TRBV12-3 or TRBV12-4, with 9 bases identical to TRBD1. V lost 5 bases, J lost 8 bases, and 6 bases stayed unmatched. The CDR3 covers 13 residues. The CDR3 DNA sequence: TGTGCCAGCAGTACTGGGACAGGGATCGGCTACACCTTC. As protein: CASSTGTGIGYTF.

The chain combines TRBV6-5 with TRBJ2-3, with 7 positions matching TRBD1. Looked up from germline, CDR1 is MNHEY and CDR2 is SVGAGI. This CDR3 has 15 amino acids. J lost 6 bases, V lost 0 bases, and 6 bases had no gene match. The CDR3, as DNA: TGTGCCAGCAGTTACTCTAACAGGGGAACGGATACGCAGTATTTT. Its protein is CASSYSNRGTDTQYF.

The CDR3 spells CASSSGQGNYGYTF. As DNA, the CDR3 is TGTGCCAGCAGTTCGGGACAGGGGAACTATGGCTACACCTTC. The gene calls are TRBV2 and TRBJ1-2; TRBD1 agrees at 10 bases. The CDR3 consists of 14 residues. Germline assignment: CDR1 SNHLY and CDR2 FYNNEI. J was trimmed by 2 bases and V by 5 bases; bases with no gene match: 2.

V is TRBV6-2 or TRBV6-3 and J is TRBJ2-1; D is uncertain. Germline V lookup: CDR1 MNHEY, CDR2 SVGEGT. The CDR3 length is 14 residues. The ends were cut back, 4 bases at V and 0 bases at J, with 7 bases in the middle. In nucleotides, the CDR3 is TGTGCCAGCAGTTCTACTAACTCCTACAATGAGCAGTTCTTC. Its protein product is CASSSTNSYNEQFF.

The chain carries TRBV28 and TRBJ1-5; 8 bases are a match to TRBD1. CDR3 size: 16 residues. V was pared by 3 bases and J by 4 bases, with 8 bases of the junction left unmatched. Germline values: CDR1 MDHEN, CDR2 SYDVKM. CDR3 residues: CASSLVTGGGNQPQHF. The DNA of the CDR3 is TGTGCCAGCAGTTTGGTAACAGGGGGAGGAAATCAGCCCCAGCATTTT.

J is TRBJ2-7 and V is TRBV28, with 9 bases lining up with TRBD2. Trimming removed 3 bases from V and 7 bases from J; junction bases left unmatched: 10. The germline V gene has CDR1 MDHEN and CDR2 SYDVKM. The CDR3 runs to 15 residues. Here the CDR3 reads CASSLPRGGFGEQYF. As DNA, the CDR3 is TGTGCCAGCAGTTTGCCGCGGGGGGGATTTGGAGAGCAGTACTTC.

The CDR3 here is CASSLNPGTEAFF. CDR3 bases: TGTGCCAGCAGTTTAAACCCCGGAACTGAAGCTTTCTTT. The rearrangement joins TRBV28 to TRBJ1-1, with D uncertain. Deletions cut 2 bases from V and 5 bases from J, with 9 bases between. Germline V CDR1 and CDR2: MDHEN, SYDVKM. There are 13 residues in the CDR3.

The chain combines TRBV5-6 with TRBJ1-2; TRBD1 matches at 9 bases. Trimming took 3 bases from V and 8 from J; bases not matched to a gene: 8. The CDR3 consists of 14 residues. Germline V gives CDR1 SGHDT, CDR2 YYEEEE. This chain's CDR3 is CASSWPGQGRGYTF. The CDR3, as DNA: TGTGCCAGCAGCTGGCCGGGACAGGGTCGGGGCTACACCTTC.

V usage is TRBV3-1 (or the pseudogene TRBV3-2) and J usage is TRBJ1-6; 9 positions match TRBD1. Germline V gene sequence: CDR1 LGHDT, CDR2 YNNKEL (reference sequence). The CDR3 consists of 18 residues. Germline trimming cut 4 bases from V and 5 bases from J; bases unmatched to any gene: 12. Written as DNA, the CDR3 is TGTGCCAGCAGCCGACCTCGAAGGGGACAGGGTGATAATTCACCCCTCCACTTT. Translated: CASSRPRRGQGDNSPLHF.

The chain uses TRBV30 and TRBJ1-5; a weak D match, TRBD1 (6 bases). V dropped 3 bases and J dropped 3 bases, with 15 bases sitting between them. This CDR3 has 15 amino acids. Looked up from germline, CDR1 is GTSNPN and CDR2 is SVGIG (reference sequence). The CDR3 loop is CAWSQAGAPNQPQHF. In nucleotides, the CDR3 is TGTGCCTGGAGCCAGGCGGGGGCCCCCAATCAGCCCCAGCATTTT.

CDR3 loop: CASRTGAMNTEAFF. In DNA form, the CDR3 reads TGTGCCAGCAGGACAGGGGCCATGAACACTGAAGCTTTCTTT. The chain uses TRBV14 and TRBJ1-1; 8 bases line up with TRBD1. V lost 6 bases and J lost 0; bases outside the gene matches: 3. The CDR3 has 14 amino acids. Per the germline V gene, CDR1 is SGHDN and CDR2 is FVKESK.

This clone was found once. The rearrangement joins TRBV28 to TRBJ2-5; 9 positions agree with TRBD2. CDR3 size: 13 residues. CDR1 is MDHEN and CDR2 is SYDVKM in the germline V gene. The V segment lost 4 bases and the J segment 5 bases; nucleotides outside the gene matches: 2. CDR3 sequence (DNA): TGTGCCAGCAGTTCAGGACTAGCGGAGACCCAGTACTTC. Residues: CASSSGLAETQYF.

A few counts support this clone. CDR3 sequence (DNA): TGTGCCAGTAGACAACCGGGACGGATATATAGCAATCAGCCCCAGCATTTT. The encoded protein is CASRQPGRIYSNQPQHF. The chain recombines TRBV19 with TRBJ1-5, with D possibly TRBD1 on 5 matching bases. V was pared by 6 bases and J by 0 bases, with 18 bases between. Germline V gene sequence: CDR1 LNHDA, CDR2 SQIVND (reference sequence). This CDR3 is 17 amino acids long.